A selection of T cell receptor beta chains follows, all from one sample in a study of OX40 agonist ivuxolimab in advanced cancers. Clones were sequenced by immunoSEQ multiplex PCR, and TCRdb holds only the in-frame ones, with some missing. The top ten clones hold roughly 1.9% of a sample with some 81,000 clones, about 86% of them seen once. Material: CD4+ or CD8+ T cells sorted from blood, obtained in a trial of the OX40 agonist ivuxolimab. The receptors derive from an adult with an advanced solid tumor such as melanoma, head and neck, liver or kidney cancer. The CDR3 runs from the conserved cysteine through the conserved F or W. The D gene is left open where the match is weak. Part of the rows lack a size; the others show once, few, many or a class for expanded clones.

. TRBJ2-7 . TRBV29-1 TGCAGCGTTCGCCAGACAACCTACGAGCAGTACTTC CSVRQTTYEQYF
. TRBJ2-3 . TRBV28 TGTGCCAGCAGTCCGGGGCAGGGTTTCGCAGATACGCAGTATTTT CASSPGQGFADTQYF
. TRBJ2-7 TRBD2 TRBV11-2 TGTGCCAGCAGCTTAGTGAACTTAGCGGGGGGTACTAACGAGCAGTACTTC CASSLVNLAGGTNEQYF
. TRBJ2-7 . TRBV7-9 TGTGCCAGCAGTTCCGGAGGGGCCCCCTCCTACGAGCAGTACTTC CASSSGGAPSYEQYF
once TRBJ2-1 TRBD1 TRBV19 TGTGCCAGTAGCAGACCACCCACAGGGGGCGCACCAAATGAGCAGTTCTTC CASSRPPTGGAPNEQFF
. TRBJ1-3 . TRBV9 TGTGCCAGCAGCTCCGAATTACAGGGAGGAAACACCATATATTTT CASSSELQGGNTIYF
few TRBJ2-5 . TRBV30 TGTGCCTGGAGTCCAGGGGAGACCCAGTACTTC CAWSPGETQYF
. TRBJ1-2 . TRBV6-5 TGTGCCAGCAGTGGGGGACAAGTCTATGGCTACACCTTC CASSGGQVYGYTF
. TRBJ1-4 . TRBV4-3 TGCGCCAGCAGCCAAGCCTCTTTTGGGGCATCTAATGAAAAACTGTTTTTT CASSQASFGASNEKLFF
. TRBJ2-2 TRBD2 TRBV2 TGTGCCAGCAGTGAGAGGCTAGCGGGGACCGGGGAGCTGTTTTTT CASSERLAGTGELFF
. TRBJ2-7 . TRBV27 TGTGCCAGCAGACTGGCTCAAACCTCCTACGAGCAGTACTTC CASRLAQTSYEQYF
. TRBJ2-2 TRBD1 TRBV18 TGTGCCAGCTCACCACGACAGGGGGACACCGGGGAGCTGTTTTTT CASSPRQGDTGELFF
. TRBJ1-1 . TRBV7-3 TGTGCCAGCAGCTTAGGAGGCTCCACTGAAGCTTTCTTT CASSLGGSTEAFF
. TRBJ1-3 . TRBV5-1 TGCGCCAGCAGCTTGGTTGGGTATGGAAACACCATATATTTT CASSLVGYGNTIYF
. TRBJ1-2 . TRBV19 TGTGCCAGTAGTGACCCGGACGGAACTAACTATGGCTACACCTTC CASSDPDGTNYGYTF
. TRBJ1-5 . TRBV5-3 TGTGCCAGAAGCTTTCGGGCGGACGGCAATCAGCCCCAGCATTTT CARSFRADGNQPQHF
. TRBJ2-5 TRBD2 TRBV5-1 TGCGCCAGCAGCGTAGCGGGGGTTCAAGAGACCCAGTACTTC CASSVAGVQETQYF
. TRBJ2-7 . TRBV11-2 TGTGCCAGCAGCCCCGGGACGGTTACCTACGAGCAGTACTTC CASSPGTVTYEQYF
. TRBJ2-7 . TRBV18 TGTGCCAGCTCAACCCGGTTCGAGCAGTACTTC CASSTRFEQYF
. TRBJ2-2 . TRBV5-1 TGCGCCAGCAGCTTGGGAACGACAGCTAACACCGGGGAGCTGTTTTTT CASSLGTTANTGELFF
. TRBJ2-5 . TRBV2 TGTGCCAGCAGTGTGGGGACGGCGAAGGGGACCCAGTACTTC CASSVGTAKGTQYF
once TRBJ2-1 TRBD2 TRBV18 TGTGCCAGCTCACCGCTAGCGGCGGCGAGTGTGAATGAGCAGTTCTTC CASSPLAAASVNEQFF
. TRBJ2-7 TRBD2 TRBV4-3 TGCGCCAGCAGCCAAGATCGCGGGGGGGTCGACGAGCAGTACTTC CASSQDRGGVDEQYF
. TRBJ1-3 . TRBV4-1 TGCGCCAGCAGCCAAGTGCGGGTCTCTGGAAACACCATATATTTT CASSQVRVSGNTIYF
. TRBJ2-1 . TRBV7-9 TGTGCCAGCAGCTTAGAGTCGAGGGGACAGTTCTTC CASSLESRGQFF
. TRBJ1-1 . TRBV11-3 TGTGCCAGCAGCTTAGCCGGGACTTCGAACACTGAAGCTTTCTTT CASSLAGTSNTEAFF
. TRBJ2-1 TRBD1 TRBV29-1 TGCAGCGTTGAAGAGACAGGGGGATCGGAGGAGCAGTTCTTC CSVEETGGSEEQFF
. TRBJ2-5 TRBD2 TRBV9 TGTGCCAGCAGCGTAGGGCTAGCGGAAGAGACCCAGTACTTC CASSVGLAEETQYF
. TRBJ2-2 . TRBV7-8 TGTGCCAGCAGCTTAAGGCAGGGGAACACCGGGGAGCTGTTTTTT CASSLRQGNTGELFF
. TRBJ1-5 . TRBV28 TGTGCCAGCAGTTTAGGGGGGGGCTTGGGCAATCAGCCCCAGCATTTT CASSLGGGLGNQPQHF
. TRBJ1-3 TRBD1 TRBV28 TGTGCCAGCAGTACGGGACAGGCGTACTCTGGAAACACCATATATTTT CASSTGQAYSGNTIYF